Following are 25 T cell receptor beta chains from one sample sequenced in a study of blood T cell repertoires in COVID-19. Clones were sequenced by immunoSEQ multiplex PCR, and TCRdb holds only the in-frame ones, with some missing. The sample shows some 62,000 clones, approximately 79% of them seen only once. Sequenced sample: peripheral blood. The source of these receptors is a man in his sixties with acute or convalescent COVID-19.

This chain links TRBV6-5 with TRBJ2-3; perhaps TRBD2 as D (5 bases). CDR3 length equals 15 residues. Between the trimmed V and J ends, which lost 6 bases and 1 base, there was a span of 14 bases. Germline V gives CDR1 MNHEY, CDR2 SVGAGI. The CDR3 bases are TGTGCCAGCAGCGAGGAGGATGGGGGCACAGATACGCAGTATTTT. It encodes CASSEEDGGTDTQYF.

The sample holds many counts of this clone. For the CDR3, the DNA is TGTGCCAGTAGTATAGCAACAGGGACAGATACGCAGTATTTT. This sequence encodes CASSIATGTDTQYF. This chain links TRBV19 with TRBJ2-3; D is possibly TRBD1 (6 bases). The CDR3 runs to 14 residues. CDR1 and CDR2 (germline): LNHDA, SQIVND (reference sequence). With 1 base removed from V and 3 bases from J, the gap between germline ends came to 8 bases.

The chain joins TRBV7-2 to TRBJ2-1, with 11 nucleotides matching TRBD2. CDR1 and CDR2 (germline): SGHTA, FQGNSA. After removal of 5 bases from V and 4 bases from J, the junction contained 4 bases not matched to a gene. The CDR3 is 15 amino acids. The CDR3 sequence: CASSRGLAEYNEQFF. The CDR3 DNA is TGTGCCAGCAGCCGGGGACTAGCGGAATACAATGAGCAGTTCTTC. The full variable domain, with the rest looked up from reference TRBV7-2 and TRBJ2-1, is GAGVSQSPSNKVTEKGKDVELRCDPISGHTALYWYRQSLGQGLEFLIYFQGNSAPDKSGLPSDRFSAERTGGSVSTLTIQRTQQEDSAVYLCASSRGLAEYNEQFFGPGTRLTVL.

This rearrangement joins TRBV21-1 to TRBJ2-1; the table gives TRBD1 as D, unverified against the DNA. TRBV21-1 has pseudogene status. The CDR3 covers 16 residues. CDR3 sequence reads: CASSKALGQLYNEQFF. The CDR3 DNA reads TGTGCCAGCAGCAAAGCGCTAGGACAGCTATACAATGAGCAGTTCTTC.

This rearrangement joins TRBV19 to TRBJ1-5, with D tentatively TRBD1 (6 bases). Trimming cost V 5 bases and J 12 bases, with 11 bases left between them. The V gene's germline CDR1 is LNHDA and CDR2 SQIVND (reference sequence). This CDR3 contains 11 residues. The CDR3 DNA follows: TGTGCCAGTAGTCACACGGGACACCAGCATTTT. Amino acid sequence: CASSHTGHQHF.

The gene calls are TRBV3-1 (or the pseudogene TRBV3-2) and TRBJ2-3; TRBD1 aligns across 9 bases. Germline assignment: CDR1 LGHDT and CDR2 YNNKEL (reference sequence). V was pared by 5 bases and J by 0 bases, with 3 bases of the junction left unmatched. This CDR3 has 15 residues. Here the CDR3 reads CASSYTGGSTDTQYF. Here the CDR3 DNA reads TGTGCCAGCAGCTATACAGGGGGCAGCACAGATACGCAGTATTTT.

CDR3 loop: CASSFSGEANYGYTF. Written as DNA, the CDR3 is TGTGCCAGCAGCTTCTCCGGGGAGGCTAACTATGGCTACACCTTC. This rearrangement joins TRBV7-2 to TRBJ1-2; unclear D gene. Per the germline V gene, CDR1 is SGHTA and CDR2 is FQGNSA. V lost 3 bases and J lost 0, with 11 bases in between. There are 15 residues in the CDR3.

This clone was picked up a small number of times. V and J are TRBV13 and TRBJ2-3, with 9 bases fitting TRBD1. From germline, CDR1 is PRHDT and CDR2 FYEKMQ (reference sequence). With V trimmed by 4 bases and J by 2 bases, 4 bases remained unmatched. CDR3 length equals 15 residues. CDR3 DNA sequence: TGTGCCAGCAGCTCAGGACAGGGGAACACAGATACGCAGTATTTT. Amino acids: CASSSGQGNTDTQYF.

The chain has TRBV6-5 and TRBJ2-7, with D possibly TRBD2 on 7 matching bases. Germline assignment: CDR1 MNHEY and CDR2 SVGAGI. Trimming removed 6 bases at V and 2 bases at J, with 17 bases between. The CDR3 runs to 15 residues. The chain's CDR3 is CASSAGEGVPYEQYF. In nucleotides, the CDR3 is TGTGCCAGCAGCGCCGGGGAGGGGGTTCCCTACGAGCAGTACTTC.

The J gene is TRBJ2-2, the V gene TRBV6-4; a possible D gene is TRBD1 (7 bases). Germline loops: CDR1 MRHNA, CDR2 SNTAGT. The CDR3 spans 13 residues. The V gene lost 10 bases and the J gene lost 4 bases, with 13 bases spanning the gap. CDR3: CAIPGGPTGELFF. The DNA of the CDR3 is TGTGCCATTCCAGGGGGGCCCACCGGGGAGCTGTTTTTT.

This sequence joins TRBV4-1 and TRBJ2-7; TRBD1 agrees at 10 bases. V was pared by 4 bases and J by 4 bases, with 7 bases of the junction left unmatched. The germline V gene has CDR1 MGHRA and CDR2 YSYEKL. This CDR3 spans 15 amino acids. As DNA, the CDR3 is TGCGCCAGCAGCCGAGGGGGGACAGGGGTGTACGAGCAGTACTTC. This encodes CASSRGGTGVYEQYF.

The rearrangement uses TRBV9 and TRBJ1-1; perhaps TRBD1 as D (6 bases). The V gene lost 1 base and the J gene lost 1 base, with 8 bases spanning the gap. There are 14 residues in the CDR3. Germline V gives CDR1 SGDLS, CDR2 YYNGEE. CDR3 residues: CASSVTTGNTEAFF. The CDR3 DNA reads TGTGCCAGCAGCGTAACGACAGGGAACACTGAAGCTTTCTTT. The whole variable domain, remainder taken from reference TRBV9 and TRBJ1-1, is DSGVTQTPKHLITATGQRVTLRCSPRSGDLSVYWYQQSLDQGLQFLIQYYNGEERAKGNILERFSAQQFPDLHSELNLSSLELGDSALYFCASSVTTGNTEAFFGQGTRLTVV.

The V and J genes are TRBV11-2 and TRBJ2-3, with D tentatively TRBD1 (5 bases). Trimming removed 2 bases at V and 4 bases at J, with 10 bases between. From germline, CDR1 is SGHAT and CDR2 FQNNGV. CDR3 length equals 14 residues. The CDR3 here is CASSLIQGSDTQYF. The CDR3 DNA is TGTGCCAGCAGCTTAATCCAGGGATCAGATACGCAGTATTTT. Using reference TRBV11-2 and TRBJ2-3 for the parts outside the CDR3, the full variable domain is EAGVAQSPRYKIIEKRQSVAFWCNPISGHATLYWYQQILGQGPKLLIQFQNNGVVDDSQLPKDRFSAERLKGVDSTLKIQPAKLEDSAVYLCASSLIQGSDTQYFGPGTRLTVL.

The chain combines TRBV15 with TRBJ1-4, with a tentative D call TRBD1 (6 bases). V dropped 0 bases and J dropped 7 bases, with 12 bases sitting between them. This CDR3 contains 15 residues. The germline gives CDR1 LNHNV, CDR2 YYDKDF (reference sequence). The DNA of the CDR3 is TGTGCCACCAGCAGAGACAGGGGCTTAACTGAAAAACTGTTTTTT. Encoded protein: CATSRDRGLTEKLFF.

The rearrangement links TRBV19 to TRBJ2-1, with 8 bases fitting TRBD1. V shed 6 bases, J shed 5 bases, and the junction held 0 bases outside the gene matches. This CDR3 is 12 amino acids long. The V gene's germline CDR1 is LNHDA and CDR2 SQIVND (reference sequence). The CDR3 protein is CASRTGDNEQFF. CDR3 DNA: TGTGCCAGTAGGACAGGGGACAATGAGCAGTTCTTC.

The chain employs TRBV28 and TRBJ1-4; 10 bases match TRBD1. V was pared by 10 bases and J by 3 bases, with 17 bases of the junction left unmatched. CDR3 length: 18 amino acids. Germline lookup yields CDR1 MDHEN and CDR2 SYDVKM. CDR3 DNA: TGTGCCACCTCATTACTCGGGACAGGGGAGTGGTCTAATGAAAAACTGTTTTTT. This translates into CATSLLGTGEWSNEKLFF.

The genes are TRBV7-2 and TRBJ2-3, with 8 bases lining up with TRBD2. The V gene's germline CDR1 is SGHTA and CDR2 FQGNSA. This CDR3 is 15 amino acids long. Losses at the gene ends were 2 bases for V and 2 bases for J; bases not matched to a gene: 3. The CDR3 DNA is TGTGCCAGCAGCTTACACGGGAGGGCCACAGATACGCAGTATTTT. Translation gives CASSLHGRATDTQYF.

The J gene is TRBJ2-2, the V gene TRBV6-2 or TRBV6-3, with a weak D call TRBD1 (6 bases). The CDR3 sequence is 17 residues long. The germline CDR1 and CDR2 sequences are MNHEY and SVGEGT. The V gene lost 2 bases and the J gene lost 5 bases, with 18 bases spanning the gap. This CDR3 is CASSYPPGRGRTGELFF. The CDR3 DNA reads as TGTGCCAGCAGTTACCCCCCGGGCAGGGGTCGGACCGGGGAGCTGTTTTTT.

The chain uses TRBV7-2 and TRBJ2-1; D is possibly TRBD2 (5 bases). CDR1 is SGHTA, CDR2 FQGNSA, per germline. V dropped 1 base and J dropped 9 bases, with 10 bases sitting between them. This CDR3 has 13 residues. CDR3 sequence reads: CASSLVFAGEQFF. For the CDR3, the DNA is TGTGCCAGCAGCTTAGTATTCGCGGGTGAGCAGTTCTTC. The entire variable domain, with the rest obtained from reference TRBV7-2 and TRBJ2-1, is as follows: GAGVSQSPSNKVTEKGKDVELRCDPISGHTALYWYRQSLGQGLEFLIYFQGNSAPDKSGLPSDRFSAERTGGSVSTLTIQRTQQEDSAVYLCASSLVFAGEQFFGPGTRLTVL.

To note about this clone: The junction and the germline gene differ at one end; a read error may be behind it. The chain combines TRBV7-7 with TRBJ2-1; the match to TRBD2 covers 8 bases. CDR1 and CDR2 from the germline V gene are SSHAT and FNYEAQ (reference sequence). This CDR3 has 18 residues. CDR3 nucleotide sequence: TGTGCTAGCAGCTTAGATCAATTTAGCGGGACCGGTAGTGATGAGCAGTTCTTC. It is translated as CASSLDQFSGTGSDEQFF.

In its sample, this clone was seen a few times. This chain links TRBV4-2 with TRBJ2-3; 7 bases are shared with TRBD2. Germline V gene sequence: CDR1 LGHNA, CDR2 YNFKEQ. CDR3 length: 17 amino acids. The J segment lost 0 bases and the V segment lost 1 base, leaving 7 bases of the junction unmatched. The CDR3 is CASSQASGTTSTDTQYF. The CDR3 DNA follows: TGTGCCAGCAGCCAAGCTTCAGGGACTACTAGCACAGATACGCAGTATTTT.

CDR3 coding DNA: TGTGCCAGTAGTGTGGGCTATGGTAATCAGCCCCAGCATTTT. Its translation: CASSVGYGNQPQHF. The J gene is TRBJ1-5, the V gene TRBV19; unclear D gene. Deletions cut 5 bases from V and 4 bases from J, with 12 bases between. The germline CDR1 and CDR2 sequences are LNHDA and SQIVND (reference sequence). This CDR3 comprises 14 residues.

The chain couples TRBV18 to TRBJ2-3; the match to TRBD2 covers 9 bases. CDR3 length: 15 amino acids. Trimming cost V 4 bases and J 4 bases; bases outside gene matches: 6. Germline V gene lookup returns CDR1 KGHSH and CDR2 LQKENI. The chain's CDR3 is CASSRGAGGADTQYF. CDR3 sequence (DNA): TGTGCCAGCTCACGGGGAGCGGGAGGAGCAGATACGCAGTATTTT.

CDR3 loop: CASSPDIAYEQYF. CDR3 sequence (DNA): TGCGCCAGCAGCCCGGACATAGCCTACGAGCAGTACTTC. This chain uses TRBV4-3 with TRBJ2-7; the D gene is possibly TRBD1 (5 bases). Trimming took off 4 bases at V and 2 bases at J, with 9 bases between the two ends. Germline values: CDR1 LGHNA, CDR2 YSLEER. The CDR3 extends over 13 amino acids.

The J gene is TRBJ1-2, the V gene TRBV6-5; 8 bases map to TRBD1. J was trimmed by 2 bases and V by 6 bases; bases with no gene match: 8. Germline V CDR1 and CDR2: MNHEY, SVGAGI. The CDR3 spans 15 residues. The CDR3 here is CASRPSDRANYGYTF. DNA of the CDR3: TGTGCCAGCAGACCTTCGGACAGGGCGAACTATGGCTACACCTTC.